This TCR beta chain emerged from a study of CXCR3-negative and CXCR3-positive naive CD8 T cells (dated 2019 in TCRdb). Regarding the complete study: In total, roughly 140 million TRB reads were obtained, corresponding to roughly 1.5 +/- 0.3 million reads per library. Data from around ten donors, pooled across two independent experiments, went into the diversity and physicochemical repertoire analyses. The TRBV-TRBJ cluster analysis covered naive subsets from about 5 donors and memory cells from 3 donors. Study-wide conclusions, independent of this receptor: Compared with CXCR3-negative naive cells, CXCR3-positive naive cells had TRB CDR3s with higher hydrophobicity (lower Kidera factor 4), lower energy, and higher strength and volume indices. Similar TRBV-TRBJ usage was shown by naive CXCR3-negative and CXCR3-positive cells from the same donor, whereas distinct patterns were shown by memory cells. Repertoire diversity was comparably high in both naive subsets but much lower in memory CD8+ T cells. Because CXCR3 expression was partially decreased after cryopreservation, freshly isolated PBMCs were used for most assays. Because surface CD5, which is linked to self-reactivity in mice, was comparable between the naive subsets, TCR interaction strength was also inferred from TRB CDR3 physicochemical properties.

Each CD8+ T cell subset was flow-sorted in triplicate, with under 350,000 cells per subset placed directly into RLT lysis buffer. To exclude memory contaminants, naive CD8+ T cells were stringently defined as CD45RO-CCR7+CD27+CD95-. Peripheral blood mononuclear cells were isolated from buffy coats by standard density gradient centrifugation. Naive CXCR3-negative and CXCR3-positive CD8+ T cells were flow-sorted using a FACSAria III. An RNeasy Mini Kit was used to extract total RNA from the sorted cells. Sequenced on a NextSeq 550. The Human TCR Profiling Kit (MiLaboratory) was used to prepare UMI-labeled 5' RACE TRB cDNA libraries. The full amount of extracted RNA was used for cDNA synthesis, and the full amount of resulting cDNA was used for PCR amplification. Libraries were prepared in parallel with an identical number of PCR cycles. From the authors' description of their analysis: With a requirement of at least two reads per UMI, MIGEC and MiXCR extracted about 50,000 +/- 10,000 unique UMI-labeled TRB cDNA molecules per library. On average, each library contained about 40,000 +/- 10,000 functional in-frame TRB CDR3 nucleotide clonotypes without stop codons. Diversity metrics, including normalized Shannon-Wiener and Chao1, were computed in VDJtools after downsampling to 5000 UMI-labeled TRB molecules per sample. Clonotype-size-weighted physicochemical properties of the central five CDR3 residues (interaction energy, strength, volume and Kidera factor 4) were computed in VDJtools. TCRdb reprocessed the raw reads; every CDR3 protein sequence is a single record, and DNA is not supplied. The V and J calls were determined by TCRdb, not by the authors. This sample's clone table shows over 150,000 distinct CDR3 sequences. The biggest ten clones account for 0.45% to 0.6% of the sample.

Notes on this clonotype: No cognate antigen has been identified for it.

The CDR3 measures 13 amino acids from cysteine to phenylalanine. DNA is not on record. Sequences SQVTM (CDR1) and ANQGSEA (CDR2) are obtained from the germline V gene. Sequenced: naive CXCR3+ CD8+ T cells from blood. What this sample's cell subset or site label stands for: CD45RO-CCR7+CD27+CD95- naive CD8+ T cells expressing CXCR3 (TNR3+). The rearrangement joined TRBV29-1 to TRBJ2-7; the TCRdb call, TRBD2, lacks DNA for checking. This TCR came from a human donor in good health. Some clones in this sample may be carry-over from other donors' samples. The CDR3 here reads CSVSSGLRYEQYF.